What follows is one T cell receptor beta chain and its context. This sample stems from a study of early T cells in non-severe SARS-CoV-2 infection. CDR3 length: 13 amino acids. Germline V CDR1 and CDR2: SGHKS, YYEKEE (reference sequence). V was clipped by 3 bases and J by 6 bases, with 9 bases between them. Individual cDNA molecules received unique molecular identifiers during library preparation. Using its own MiXCR run on the 5' RACE reads, TCRdb lists one record per CDR3 protein. The sample lists around 60,000 distinct CDR3 sequences, about 11% occurring once. Sequencing used whole blood, obtained at baseline. The chain is built from TRBV5-5 and TRBJ2-2; D remains unclear. This TCR was recovered from an adult who was a healthcare worker with PCR-confirmed SARS-CoV-2 infection or an uninfected control (not recorded which). The CDR3 reads CASSSYWAGELFF. The CDR3 DNA sequence: TGTGCCAGCAGCTCCTATTGGGCCGGGGAGCTGTTTTTT.